Listed here are 25 T cell receptor beta chains from one sample, sequenced in a study of blood T cell repertoires in COVID-19. Clones were sequenced by immunoSEQ multiplex PCR, and TCRdb holds only the in-frame ones, with some missing. The sample records some 160,000 clones, 85% to 90% being singletons. Sample: peripheral blood. Receptors originate from a man aged 45-65 years who had recovered from COVID-19.

This chain joins TRBV28 and TRBJ2-3, with 11 bases aligning to TRBD1. The CDR3 extends over 15 amino acids. V lost 4 bases to trimming and J lost 6 bases; unmatched junction nucleotides: 6. Germline loops: CDR1 MDHEN, CDR2 SYDVKM. The CDR3 region is CASSSAGTGGDTQYF. The CDR3 DNA reads TGTGCCAGCAGTTCCGCCGGGACAGGGGGGGATACGCAGTATTTT.

The V call is TRBV5-4, the J call TRBJ1-2; D possibly corresponds to TRBD1 (6 bases). V was cut by 4 bases and J by 7 bases, with 20 bases left in between. Germline CDR1 reads SGHNT; CDR2 reads YYREEE (reference sequence). The CDR3 totals 15 residues. Here the CDR3 reads CASSPRGGAKAGYTF. The CDR3 region has the DNA TGTGCCAGCAGCCCACGCGGGGGGGCCAAGGCTGGCTACACCTTC.

The CDR3 sequence is CASRQGAGNQPQHF. DNA for the CDR3: TGTGCCAGCAGACAAGGGGCAGGCAATCAGCCCCAGCATTTT. This chain joins TRBV2 and TRBJ1-5; possibly TRBD1 for D (5 bases). Trimming cost V 6 bases and J 2 bases, with 11 bases left between them. This CDR3 region has 14 residues. Germline assignment: CDR1 SNHLY and CDR2 FYNNEI. Full variable domain (rest looked up from reference TRBV2 and TRBJ1-5): EPEVTQTPSHQVTQMGQEVILRCVPISNHLYFYWYRQILGQKVEFLVSFYNNEISEKSEIFDDQFSVERPDGSNFTLKIRSTKLEDSAMYFCASRQGAGNQPQHFGDGTRLSIL.

To note about this clone: The same CDR3 also results from other DNA sequences found in this sample. The V gene is TRBV6-5, the J gene TRBJ1-1; D not resolved. The CDR3 extends over 11 amino acids. Deletions cut 7 bases from V and 4 bases from J, with 7 bases between. Germline CDR1 MNHEY, CDR2 SVGAGI. The CDR3 coding sequence is TGTGCCAGCACTCGGGGCACTGAAGCTTTCTTT. Translating gives CASTRGTEAFF.

This clone was observed a few times. The chain employs TRBV11-2 and TRBJ2-2; perhaps TRBD1 as D (6 bases). The CDR3 is made up of 19 amino acids. Germline loops: CDR1 SGHAT, CDR2 FQNNGV. Trimming shortened V by 5 bases and J by 0 bases, and 22 bases separated the two germline ends. DNA for the CDR3: TGTGCCAGCAGCCACCCCGCCGGGGACACAAAATCGAACACCGGGGAGCTGTTTTTT. It is translated as CASSHPAGDTKSNTGELFF.

This rearrangement joins TRBV10-3 to TRBJ2-4; 7 positions match TRBD1. The CDR3 consists of 11 residues. V was pared by 2 bases and J by 11 bases, with 0 bases of the junction left unmatched. Germline V CDR1 and CDR2: ENHRY, SYGVKD. As DNA, the CDR3 is TGTGCCATCAGTGAGGGACAGGTTCAGTACTTC. As protein: CAISEGQVQYF.

This sequence joins TRBV9 and TRBJ2-5, with TRBD1 matching over 11 bases. This CDR3 contains 16 residues. Germline trimming cut 4 bases from V and 5 bases from J; bases unmatched to any gene: 10. Germline V gene lookup returns CDR1 SGDLS and CDR2 YYNGEE. The CDR3 DNA reads as TGTGCCAGCAGCCTCCGGGACAGGGGGATGGGGGAGACCCAGTACTTC. It yields the protein CASSLRDRGMGETQYF.

The rearrangement joins TRBV5-1 to TRBJ2-1, with 11 bases matching TRBD2. Losses at the gene ends were 0 bases for V and 9 bases for J; bases not matched to a gene: 8. The CDR3 spans 16 residues. Germline V CDR1 and CDR2: SGHRS, YFSETQ. CDR3 coding DNA: TGCGCCAGCAGCTTGGCCGAGATAGCGGGAGGGCTTGAGCAGTTCTTC. Encoded protein: CASSLAEIAGGLEQFF.

The rearrangement links TRBV11-2 to TRBJ2-1; D call uncertain. V lost 5 bases and J lost 6, with 11 bases in between. Germline lookup yields CDR1 SGHAT and CDR2 FQNNGV. The CDR3 has 13 residues. The CDR3 here is CASSLWAGNEQFF. As DNA, the CDR3 is TGTGCCAGCAGCCTCTGGGCAGGCAATGAGCAGTTCTTC.

This clone appeared once. V gene TRBV7-2 combines with J gene TRBJ1-1; no reliable D call. This CDR3 has 17 amino acids. V was cut by 5 bases and J by 0 bases, with 19 bases left in between. Germline V gene data show CDR1 as SGHTA and CDR2 as FQGNSA. The CDR3 region is CASSVRGWQNMNTEAFF. Here the CDR3 DNA reads TGTGCCAGCAGCGTGCGAGGCTGGCAGAACATGAACACTGAAGCTTTCTTT.

This clone has just one count. The rearrangement links TRBV14 to TRBJ2-5; 11 bases match TRBD2. There are 18 residues in the CDR3. Germline CDR1 and CDR2: SGHDN and FVKESK. The V and J ends lost 0 bases and 3 bases, in that order; junction bases with no gene match: 9. CDR3 region: CASSQDPHLLAGEETQYF. The CDR3 DNA sequence: TGTGCCAGCAGCCAAGATCCCCACTTACTAGCGGGGGAAGAGACCCAGTACTTC.

The chain employs TRBV29-1 and TRBJ2-4, with TRBD2 identical over 9 bases. V shed 3 bases, J shed 4 bases, and the junction held 4 bases outside the gene matches. CDR1 and CDR2 (germline): SQVTM, ANQGSEA. CDR3 length: 14 amino acids. The CDR3 region has the DNA TGCAGCGTTGATAGCGGGAGTGGGAAAAACATTCAGTACTTC. This encodes CSVDSGSGKNIQYF.

V and J are TRBV19 and TRBJ1-1; 8 bases are a match to TRBD1. With V trimmed by 5 bases and J by 9 bases, 8 bases remained unmatched. The V gene's germline CDR1 is LNHDA and CDR2 SQIVND (reference sequence). CDR3 size: 13 residues. The CDR3 sequence: CASSPAGQGQAFF. Written as DNA, the CDR3 is TGTGCCAGTAGTCCCGCAGGACAGGGCCAAGCTTTCTTT.

V and J are TRBV14 and TRBJ2-7; possibly TRBD2 for D (5 bases). Germline CDR1 reads SGHDN; CDR2 reads FVKESK. This CDR3 has 16 amino acids. V lost 3 bases, J lost 3 bases, and 18 bases lay in between. The chain's CDR3 is CASSQGRELGIYEQYF. In nucleotides, the CDR3 is TGTGCCAGCAGCCAGGGGAGAGAGCTGGGAATCTACGAGCAGTACTTC.

This clone was seen once. The V call is TRBV2, the J call TRBJ1-1; TRBD1 might be the D (5 bases). Trimming shortened V by 2 bases and J by 2 bases, and 15 bases separated the two germline ends. The CDR3 sequence is 16 residues long. The germline V gene encodes CDR1 SNHLY and CDR2 FYNNEI. The chain's CDR3 is CASSEMPRQSNTEAFF. The DNA of the CDR3 is TGTGCCAGCAGTGAAATGCCTAGACAGAGTAACACTGAAGCTTTCTTT.

The gene calls are TRBV5-1 and TRBJ2-7; 12 bases line up with TRBD1. With V trimmed by 1 base and J by 6 bases, 5 bases remained unmatched. The CDR3 totals 15 residues. Germline V gene lookup returns CDR1 SGHRS and CDR2 YFSETQ. CDR3 loop: CASSLTGTGGAEQYF. The DNA of the CDR3 is TGCGCCAGCAGCTTGACCGGGACAGGGGGCGCCGAGCAGTACTTC.

The chain joins TRBV7-3 to TRBJ2-1, with TRBD1 matching 9 bases. This CDR3 comprises 14 residues. V was pared by 3 bases and J by 7 bases, with 4 bases of the junction left unmatched. Germline V gives CDR1 SGHTA, CDR2 FQGTGA. The CDR3 DNA reads as TGTGCCAGCAGCTTCGACAGGGGGAATAATGAGCAGTTCTTC. The encoded protein is CASSFDRGNNEQFF.

The CDR3 here is CASSPGQGWNPGYTF. The CDR3 DNA reads as TGTGCCAGCAGCCCCGGACAGGGGTGGAATCCTGGCTACACCTTC. The chain is built from TRBV11-1 and TRBJ1-2; TRBD1 agrees at 9 bases. V dropped 5 bases and J dropped 7; count of bases not matched to a gene: 11. CDR1 and CDR2 (germline): SGHAT, FQDESV (reference sequence). The length of the CDR3 is 15 residues.

J is TRBJ2-6 and V is TRBV5-4, with TRBD2 as a possible D gene (6 bases). Germline V gene data show CDR1 as SGHNT and CDR2 as YYREEE (reference sequence). The CDR3 contains 18 residues. V dropped 5 bases and J dropped 0 bases, with 18 bases sitting between them. The DNA of the CDR3 is TGTGCCAGCAGTTCGGGGACTGGCGCCAACTCTGGGGCCAACGTCCTGACTTTC. Its protein is CASSSGTGANSGANVLTF.

The DNA for the CDR3 is TGTGCCAGTAGTATAGATCGGGCTAGCAGCTACAATGAGCAGTTCTTC. This sequence encodes CASSIDRASSYNEQFF. The gene calls are TRBV19 and TRBJ2-1, with D possibly being TRBD2 (5 bases). This CDR3 region has 16 residues. Germline lookup yields CDR1 LNHDA and CDR2 SQIVND (reference sequence). Trimming took off 0 bases at V and 3 bases at J, with 12 bases between the two ends. The variable domain in full, completed from reference TRBV19 and TRBJ2-1, reads DGGITQSPKYLFRKEGQNVTLSCEQNLNHDAMYWYRQDPGQGLRLIYYSQIVNDFQKGDIAEGYSVSREKKESFPLTVTSAQKNPTAFYLCASSIDRASSYNEQFFGPGTRLTVL.

The J gene is TRBJ2-5, the V gene TRBV9; 12 nucleotides match TRBD2. This CDR3 spans 15 amino acids. Germline CDR1 is SGDLS and CDR2 is YYNGEE. Trimming took 0 bases from V and 3 from J; bases not matched to a gene: 0. The CDR3 sequence: CASSVASGGEETQYF. In DNA, the CDR3 is TGTGCCAGCAGCGTAGCTAGCGGGGGGGAAGAGACCCAGTACTTC.

V usage is TRBV27 and J usage is TRBJ1-5; D remains unclear. The CDR3 loop spans 14 amino acids. Germline V lookup: CDR1 MNHEY, CDR2 SMNVEV (reference sequence). The ends were cut back, 4 bases at V and 0 bases at J, with 7 bases in the middle. The CDR3 spells CASSSGYSNQPQHF. CDR3 sequence (DNA): TGTGCCAGCAGTTCAGGTTATAGCAATCAGCCCCAGCATTTT.

This clone was counted between two and nine times. This specimen includes other DNA sequences encoding the same CDR3. The chain couples TRBV4-3 to TRBJ2-7; D not certain. Germline CDR1 reads LGHNA; CDR2 reads YSLEER. This CDR3 contains 14 residues. Trimming cost V 0 bases and J 0 bases, with 6 bases left between them. DNA for the CDR3: TGCGCCAGCAGCCAAGATCTTAGCTCCTACGAGCAGTACTTC. Its protein product is CASSQDLSSYEQYF.

The chain uses TRBV7-3 and TRBJ1-6; D may be TRBD1 (5 bases). Germline V gene sequence: CDR1 SGHTA, CDR2 FQGTGA. The ends were cut back, 1 base at V and 9 bases at J, with 13 bases in the middle. This CDR3 comprises 15 residues. For the CDR3, the DNA is TGTGCCAGCAGCTTAATGGGAGGGGTAGGTTCACCCCTCCACTTT. It specifies CASSLMGGVGSPLHF.

The CDR3 protein is CASSPDRRTDTQYF. In DNA form, the CDR3 reads TGTGCCAGCAGCCCTGACAGGCGCACAGATACGCAGTATTTT. The V call is TRBV7-2, the J call TRBJ2-3, with D maybe TRBD1 (6 bases). The CDR3 is 14 residues long. Germline lookup yields CDR1 SGHTA and CDR2 FQGNSA. V was shortened by 5 bases and J by 1 base, with 10 bases between the two germline ends.